The 13 T cell receptor beta chains given below trace back to one sample, sequenced in a study of T-cell reconstitution after alpha-beta-depleted transplantation in children listed by TCRdb under 2016. Receptors were amplified or captured by PCR. The instrument was an Illumina HiSeq 2500. Molecular barcoding was employed in the preparation of TCR libraries, with unique molecular identifiers being used to normalize TCRbeta repertoire quantification. TCRdb reanalyzed the raw reads on its own, using fastp at Q25 for trimming and MiXCR for clone calling, and kept in-frame beta chains. Merged by CDR3 protein, the rows form single entries marked with the most common genes and DNA. The sample yields more than 200,000 distinct CDR3 sequences; under 30% were counted once. Clones ranked in the top ten supply more than 2% of the sample. The treatment or condition label of this sample denotes: allogeneic hematopoietic cell transplantation with graft depleted of TCRalphabeta T cells and CD19 B cells.

The sample was PBMCs, taken before TCRalphabeta/CD19-depleted stem cell transplant. Source of these receptors: a girl aged 2 to 9 with Fanconi anemia, due to receive a stem cell transplant.

This clonotype has only a few counts. V usage is TRBV29-1 and J usage is TRBJ2-4, with no clear D. The CDR3 covers 14 residues. V was clipped by 4 bases and J by 1 base, with 11 bases between them. Germline assignment: CDR1 SQVTM and CDR2 ANQGSEA. In DNA, the CDR3 is TGCAGCGTTGTCCCAGGTTTCGCCAAAAACATTCAGTACTTC. It is translated as CSVVPGFAKNIQYF.

This clonotype has at least ten counts. The chain joins TRBV12-3 or TRBV12-4 to TRBJ2-5, with 8 bases aligning to TRBD2. V dropped 4 bases and J dropped 2; count of bases not matched to a gene: 3. The CDR3 spans 14 residues. Here the CDR3 reads CASSSIAGQETQYF. The CDR3 region has the DNA TGTGCCAGCAGTTCTATAGCGGGGCAAGAGACCCAGTACTTC.

The chain has TRBV20-1 and TRBJ2-5; 10 nucleotides line up with TRBD1. CDR1 and CDR2 (germline): DFQATT, SNEGSKA (reference sequence). V was pared by 6 bases and J by 2 bases, with 9 bases of the junction left unmatched. This CDR3 is 15 amino acids long. DNA of the CDR3: TGCAGTGCCGATGGCTGGACAGGGGGTCAAGAGACCCAGTACTTC. Translated, it gives CSADGWTGGQETQYF.

The chain combines TRBV25-1 with TRBJ2-4; D call uncertain. This CDR3 has 15 amino acids. Germline lookup yields CDR1 MGHDK and CDR2 SYGVNS. The V gene lost 1 base and the J gene lost 0 bases, with 7 bases spanning the gap. For the CDR3, the DNA is TGTGCCAGCAGTGAATGGAAAGGAGCCAAAAACATTCAGTACTTC. Amino acids: CASSEWKGAKNIQYF.

This clonotype was counted ten times or more. This chain joins TRBV4-2 and TRBJ2-1; 8 positions match TRBD2. The length of the CDR3 is 16 residues. Trimming took 2 bases from V and 8 from J; bases not matched to a gene: 11. The germline V gene has CDR1 LGHNA and CDR2 YNFKEQ. The CDR3, as DNA: TGTGCCAGCAGCCAACCTTCGGGACTAGTCATCGATGAGCAGTTCTTC. Translated: CASSQPSGLVIDEQFF.

This clonotype showed up many times. The chain has TRBV29-1 and TRBJ1-1; 7 nucleotides match TRBD1. The length of the CDR3 is 13 residues. V gave up 7 bases and J gave up 0 bases; unmatched junction bases: 5. Germline lookup yields CDR1 SQVTM and CDR2 ANQGSEA. This CDR3 is CSGTGDMNTEAFF. CDR3 nucleotide sequence: TGCAGCGGGACAGGAGATATGAACACTGAAGCTTTCTTT.

This clonotype was detected ten times or more. This chain uses TRBV20-1 with TRBJ2-1; the match to TRBD2 covers 11 bases. CDR1 DFQATT and CDR2 SNEGSKA come from the germline V gene (reference sequence). The CDR3 has 17 residues. V lost 0 bases, J lost 4 bases, and 8 bases stayed unmatched. CDR3 coding DNA: TGCAGTGCTAGAGAAGAACTAGCGGGAGTTGGATACAATGAGCAGTTCTTC. The encoded protein is CSAREELAGVGYNEQFF.

This clonotype appeared a few times. The chain is built from TRBV5-1 and TRBJ2-7, with TRBD2 as a possible D gene (6 bases). The germline V gene encodes CDR1 SGHRS and CDR2 YFSETQ. The V gene lost 2 bases and the J gene lost 2 bases, with 11 bases spanning the gap. CDR3 length: 14 residues. This CDR3 is CASSFGGEPYEQYF. The CDR3 DNA is TGCGCCAGCAGCTTCGGAGGGGAACCCTACGAGCAGTACTTC.

Only a few counts were recorded for this clonotype. This chain links TRBV20-1 with TRBJ2-7; 8 bases are shared with TRBD1. The J segment lost 0 bases and the V segment lost 6 bases, leaving 4 bases of the junction unmatched. CDR3 size: 13 residues. Germline V gene sequence: CDR1 DFQATT, CDR2 SNEGSKA (reference sequence). The DNA of the CDR3 is TGCAGTGCGGAGGACAGGGACTCCTACGAGCAGTACTTC. Encoded protein: CSAEDRDSYEQYF.

At least ten counts were recorded for this clonotype. This CDR3 reads CSVAGLSTGELFF. For the CDR3, the DNA is TGCAGCGTTGCGGGGCTTTCCACCGGGGAGCTGTTTTTT. This chain joins TRBV29-1 and TRBJ2-2, with D perhaps assigned TRBD1 or TRBD2 (5 bases each). V dropped 4 bases and J dropped 4 bases, with 10 bases sitting between them. The CDR3 is made up of 13 amino acids. The V gene's germline CDR1 is SQVTM and CDR2 ANQGSEA.

A few counts support this clonotype. This rearrangement joins TRBV12-5 to TRBJ2-3; 11 nucleotides align to TRBD2. Germline-derived CDR1 and CDR2 are LGHNT and FRNRAP. This CDR3 region has 16 residues. V trimming: 2 bases; J trimming: 2 bases; junction bases outside the gene matches: 3. The CDR3 coding sequence is TGTGCTAGTGGTTTGTCGACTAGCGGGGACACAGATACGCAGTATTTT. This translates into CASGLSTSGDTDTQYF.

Ten or more counts support this clonotype. This chain links TRBV20-1 with TRBJ2-5, with D possibly being TRBD2 (5 bases). Trimming cost V 6 bases and J 4 bases, with 18 bases left between them. The CDR3 covers 14 residues. Germline CDR1 and CDR2: DFQATT and SNEGSKA (reference sequence). The CDR3 nucleotides read TGCAGTGCCCCCGGGTCGATCGGGATAGAGACCCAGTACTTC. The encoded protein is CSAPGSIGIETQYF.

This clonotype was detected many times. The rearrangement links TRBV29-1 to TRBJ2-7; TRBD1 aligns across 7 bases. Per the germline V gene, CDR1 is SQVTM and CDR2 is ANQGSEA. CDR3 length: 12 residues. Trimming cost V 4 bases and J 4 bases; bases outside gene matches: 4. CDR3 nucleotide sequence: TGCAGCGTTGCAGGGGGTGAATACGAGCAGTACTTC. Residues: CSVAGGEYEQYF.